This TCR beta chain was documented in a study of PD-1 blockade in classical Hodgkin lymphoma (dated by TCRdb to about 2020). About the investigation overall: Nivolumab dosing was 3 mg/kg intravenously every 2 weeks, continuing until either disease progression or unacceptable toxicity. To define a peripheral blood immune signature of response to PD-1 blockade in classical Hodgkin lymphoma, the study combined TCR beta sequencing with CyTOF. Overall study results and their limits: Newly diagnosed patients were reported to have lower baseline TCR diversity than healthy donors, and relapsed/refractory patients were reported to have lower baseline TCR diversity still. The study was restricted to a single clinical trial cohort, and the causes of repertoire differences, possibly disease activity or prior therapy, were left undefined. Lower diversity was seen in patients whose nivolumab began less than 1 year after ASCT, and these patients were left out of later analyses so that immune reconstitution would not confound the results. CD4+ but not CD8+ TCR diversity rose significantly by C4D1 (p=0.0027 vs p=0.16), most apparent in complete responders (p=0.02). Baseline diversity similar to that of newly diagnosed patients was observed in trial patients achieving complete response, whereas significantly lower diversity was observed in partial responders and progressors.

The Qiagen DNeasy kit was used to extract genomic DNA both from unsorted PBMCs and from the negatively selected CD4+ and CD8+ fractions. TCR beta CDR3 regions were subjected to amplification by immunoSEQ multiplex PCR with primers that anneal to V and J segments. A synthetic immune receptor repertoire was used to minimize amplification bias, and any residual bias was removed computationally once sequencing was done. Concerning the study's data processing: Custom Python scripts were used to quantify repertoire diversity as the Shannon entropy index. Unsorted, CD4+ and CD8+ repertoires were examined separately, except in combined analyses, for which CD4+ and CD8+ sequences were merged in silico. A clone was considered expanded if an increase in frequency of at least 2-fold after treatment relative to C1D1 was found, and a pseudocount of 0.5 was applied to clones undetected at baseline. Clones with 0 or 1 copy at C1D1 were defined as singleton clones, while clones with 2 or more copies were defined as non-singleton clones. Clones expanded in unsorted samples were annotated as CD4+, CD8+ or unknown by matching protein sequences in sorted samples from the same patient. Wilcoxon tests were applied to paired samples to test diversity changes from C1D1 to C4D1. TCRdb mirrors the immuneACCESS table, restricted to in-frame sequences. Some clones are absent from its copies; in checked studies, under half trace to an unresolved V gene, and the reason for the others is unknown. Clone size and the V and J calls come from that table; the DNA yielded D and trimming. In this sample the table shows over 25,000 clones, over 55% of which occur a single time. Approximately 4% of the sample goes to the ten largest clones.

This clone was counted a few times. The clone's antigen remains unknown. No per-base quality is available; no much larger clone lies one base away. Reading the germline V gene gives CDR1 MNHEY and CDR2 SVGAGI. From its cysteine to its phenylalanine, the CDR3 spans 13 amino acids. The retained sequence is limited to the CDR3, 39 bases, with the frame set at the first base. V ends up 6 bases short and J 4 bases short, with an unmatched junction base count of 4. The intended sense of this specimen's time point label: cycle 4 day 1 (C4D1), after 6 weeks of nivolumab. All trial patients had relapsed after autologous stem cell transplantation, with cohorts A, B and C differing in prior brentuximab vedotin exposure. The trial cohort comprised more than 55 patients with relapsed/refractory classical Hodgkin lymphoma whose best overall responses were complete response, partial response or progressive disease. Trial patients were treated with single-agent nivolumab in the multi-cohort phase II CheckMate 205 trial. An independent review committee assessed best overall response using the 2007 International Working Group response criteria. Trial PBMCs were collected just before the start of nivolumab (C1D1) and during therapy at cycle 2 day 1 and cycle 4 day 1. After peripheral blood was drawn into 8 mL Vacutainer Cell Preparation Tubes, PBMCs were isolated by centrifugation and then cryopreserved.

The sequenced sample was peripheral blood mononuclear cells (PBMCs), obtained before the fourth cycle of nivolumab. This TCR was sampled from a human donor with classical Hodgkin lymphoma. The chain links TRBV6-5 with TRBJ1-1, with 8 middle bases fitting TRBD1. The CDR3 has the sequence CASRPGQGTEAFF. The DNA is TGTGCCAGCAGACCTGGACAGGGCACTGAAGCTTTCTTT.